This T cell receptor beta chain is drawn from a study of Graves' ophthalmopathy and Graves' hyperthyroidism (dated 2018 in TCRdb). Concerning the study at large: Peripheral blood was collected at initial diagnosis, before any treatment. The study used signatures of the TCR beta repertoire to tell Graves' ophthalmopathy apart from Graves' hyperthyroidism and to predict which patients would progress to ophthalmopathy. In total, 135 blood samples were TCR-sequenced: 40 to 45 ophthalmopathy, around 75 hyperthyroidism and some 17 hyperthyroidism-to-ophthalmopathy patients. To explore V-J signatures that separate ophthalmopathy from hyperthyroidism, a discovery set of around 97 patients was enrolled, consisting of 43 with ophthalmopathy and about 60 with stable hyperthyroidism. An independent validation cohort was composed of fewer than 20 hyperthyroidism patients and more than 15 patients who later progressed from hyperthyroidism to ophthalmopathy. In roughly 6 hyperthyroidism patients, the T-cell repertoire of thyroid tissue was compared with the T-cell repertoire of blood. Following sample collection, hyperthyroidism patients were given methimazole at a starting dose of 30 mg daily, and ophthalmopathy patients were given high-dose intravenous methylprednisolone.

From the germline V gene, CDR1 is MNHNS and CDR2 is SASEGT. V loses 4 bases of germline sequence and J loses 0 bases, and the interval between the two ends is 9 bases. The CDR3 runs 14 amino acids, cysteine and phenylalanine included. CDR3 DNA is the only sequence kept; it has 42 bases, read in frame from the first base. As concerns this clonotype: Its antigen remains undetermined. Base qualities are not recorded, but no much larger clone differs from it by a single base.

Stable hyperthyroidism was defined as no progression to ophthalmopathy within 18 months of follow-up. Patients with hyperthyroidism were aged 18 to 65 years, had been newly diagnosed, and had a disease duration of less than 2 months. Patients with other autoimmune diseases, uncontrolled infections, pregnancy or lactation were excluded. Diagnosis was based on clinical symptoms, serum thyroxine, TRAb, thyroid ultrasound and orbital computed tomography. Ficoll-Paque density gradient centrifugation was used to isolate PBMCs from about 9.4 ml of fresh peripheral blood. Total RNA was extracted with Trizol reagent and quality-checked on an Agilent 2100 Bioanalyzer. For repertoire sequencing, TCR beta CDR3 regions were amplified from RNA transcripts. A first-round RT-PCR used HTBI primers with the Qiagen OneStep RT-PCR kit, followed by a second-round multiplex PCR, size selection and purification. The libraries underwent paired-end sequencing with 100 bp reads on an Illumina HiSeq2000. The source study handled its data this way. SOAPnuke was used to process the reads, removing any read that contained adapters or uncalled bases, had a mean Phred below 15, or lacked an exact match to the constant primer or identifier. High-quality paired reads were merged with COPE v1.2.5. Each unique nucleotide sequence was defined as a clonotype, and clonotypes were aligned to IMGT TRB V, D and J references with MiTCR v1.1. Only V-J combinations with frequency above 0.0001 were analysed, covering approximately 99% of repertoires. A TCR clonal expansion and chaos score per V-J combination was defined as the ratio of F50 clonal expansion to chaos observed in the TCRdist matrix. Features were reduced by Welch's t-statistics and random forest to 10 to 15 V-J combinations, which fed a naive Bayes classifier. Thyroid-blood repertoire similarity was quantified with the Morisita-Horn index. TCRdb cleaned the public reads at Q25 with fastp, built clones with MiXCR and kept in-frame beta chains. Rows merge per CDR3 protein into single entries with the most common DNA and genes. The V and J calls, along with clone size, are taken from TCRdb and not from the paper's own processing. The sample table records 300,000 to 400,000 distinct CDR3 sequences; about 15% of these occur just once. Of the sample, 2% to 3% is held by the ten largest clones.

Overall results and qualifications from the work: Most of the expanded thyroid clonotypes with a frequency above 0.001 were also detected in blood, and it was suggested that the thyroid immune response may be reflected by blood repertoires. In validation, the model predicted ophthalmopathy progression with over 60% sensitivity and roughly 78% specificity; about a dozen predicted patients were CT-confirmed with GO in a median of approximately 6.5 months. Sample size was not predetermined statistically, and investigators were not blinded to group allocation. The 13-signature model separated ophthalmopathy from stable hyperthyroidism with around 90% sensitivity and 81% to 82% specificity in cross-validation, and 80%/75% in the test set.

Sequencing was performed on peripheral blood. The chain employs TRBV6-1 and TRBJ2-5; a confident D gene designation cannot be given. This sequence originates from an adult woman with stable Graves' hyperthyroidism. CDR3 protein: CASSVQDDQETQYF. The base sequence is TGTGCCAGCAGTGTTCAGGACGACCAAGAGACCCAGTACTTC.